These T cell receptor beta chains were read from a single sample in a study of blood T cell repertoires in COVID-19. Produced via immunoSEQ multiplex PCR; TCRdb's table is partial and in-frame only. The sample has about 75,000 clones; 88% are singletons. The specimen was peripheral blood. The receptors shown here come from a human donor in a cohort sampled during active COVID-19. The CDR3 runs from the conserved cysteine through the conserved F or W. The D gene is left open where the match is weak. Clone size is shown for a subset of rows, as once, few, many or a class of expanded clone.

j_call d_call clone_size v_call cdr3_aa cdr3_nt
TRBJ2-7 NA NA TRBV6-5 CASSSRLYEQYF TGTGCCAGCAGTTCTAGATTGTACGAGCAGTACTTC
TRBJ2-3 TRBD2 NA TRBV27 CASSIRTSGRVRSDTQYF TGTGCCAGCAGTATCAGGACTAGCGGGAGAGTTCGTTCAGATACGCAGTATTTT
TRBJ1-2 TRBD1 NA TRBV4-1 CASSQDVSQGARGYTF TGCGCCAGCAGCCAAGATGTTTCCCAGGGGGCGCGTGGCTACACCTTC
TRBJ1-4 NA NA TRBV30 CAWSFGGGNYEKLFF TGTGCCTGGAGTTTTGGGGGGGGTAATTACGAAAAACTGTTTTTT
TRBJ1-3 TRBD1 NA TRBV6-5 CASRIDRGPGNTIYF TGTGCCAGCAGAATTGACAGGGGGCCTGGAAACACCATATATTTT
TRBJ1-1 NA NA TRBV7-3 CASSLSPFDGSTEAFF TGTGCCAGCAGCTTATCCCCCTTCGATGGGAGCACTGAAGCTTTCTTT
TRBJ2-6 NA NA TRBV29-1 CSVDFFTDSGANVLTF TGCAGCGTTGATTTCTTTACAGACTCTGGGGCCAACGTCCTGACTTTC
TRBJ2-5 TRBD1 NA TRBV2 CATRRDRGLETQYF TGTGCCACCCGGAGGGACAGGGGTTTGGAGACCCAGTACTTC
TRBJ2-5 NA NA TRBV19 CASGDLGETQYF TGTGCCAGTGGGGACTTAGGGGAGACCCAGTACTTC
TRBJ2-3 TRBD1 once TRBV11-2 CASSLFVRTGGAGTDTQYF TGTGCCAGCAGCTTATTTGTCCGGACAGGGGGCGCCGGGACAGATACGCAGTATTTT
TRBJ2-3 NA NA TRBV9 CASSVGTDTQYF TGTGCCAGCAGCGTAGGGACTGATACGCAGTATTTT
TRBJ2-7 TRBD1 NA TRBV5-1 CASRSTTGGGYEQYF TGCGCCAGCAGGTCCACTACAGGGGGCGGTTACGAGCAGTACTTC
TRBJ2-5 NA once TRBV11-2 CASSLGQGFETQYF TGTGCCAGCAGCTTAGGGCAGGGCTTTGAGACCCAGTACTTC
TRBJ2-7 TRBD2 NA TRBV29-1 CSALSRLAGAQEQYF TGCAGCGCCCTATCCCGACTAGCGGGAGCACAAGAGCAGTACTTC
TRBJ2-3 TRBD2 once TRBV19 CASSIGSGGLDTQYF TGTGCCAGTAGTATCGGGAGCGGGGGGTTAGATACGCAGTATTTT
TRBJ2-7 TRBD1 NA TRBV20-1 CSANDRGVDEQYF TGCAGTGCTAATGACAGGGGGGTGGACGAGCAGTACTTC
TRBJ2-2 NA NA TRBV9 CASQGGYTGELFF TGTGCCAGCCAGGGGGGATACACCGGGGAGCTGTTTTTT
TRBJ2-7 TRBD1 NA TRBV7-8 CASGDRGYEQYF TGTGCCAGCGGGGACAGGGGTTACGAGCAGTACTTC